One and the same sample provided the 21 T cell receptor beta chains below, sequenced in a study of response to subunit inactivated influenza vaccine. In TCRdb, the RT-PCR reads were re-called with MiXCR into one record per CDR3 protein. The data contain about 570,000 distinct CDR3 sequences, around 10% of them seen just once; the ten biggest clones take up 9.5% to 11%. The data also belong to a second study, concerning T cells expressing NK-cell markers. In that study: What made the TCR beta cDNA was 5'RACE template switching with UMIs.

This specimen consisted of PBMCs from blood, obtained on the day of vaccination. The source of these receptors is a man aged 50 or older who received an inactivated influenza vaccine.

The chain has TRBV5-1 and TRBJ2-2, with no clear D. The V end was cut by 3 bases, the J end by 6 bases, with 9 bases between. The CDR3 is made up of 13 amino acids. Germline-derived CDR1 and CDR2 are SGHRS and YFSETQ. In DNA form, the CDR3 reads TGCGCCAGCAGCTCGAGTGGACCCGGGGAGCTGTTTTTT. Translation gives CASSSSGPGELFF.

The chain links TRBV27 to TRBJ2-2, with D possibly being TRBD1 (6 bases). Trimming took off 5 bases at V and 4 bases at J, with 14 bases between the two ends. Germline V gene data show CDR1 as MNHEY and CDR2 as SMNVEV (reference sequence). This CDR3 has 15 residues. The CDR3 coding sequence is TGTGCCAGCAGTCTTTCACAGGGCCCCACCGGGGAGCTGTTTTTT. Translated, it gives CASSLSQGPTGELFF.

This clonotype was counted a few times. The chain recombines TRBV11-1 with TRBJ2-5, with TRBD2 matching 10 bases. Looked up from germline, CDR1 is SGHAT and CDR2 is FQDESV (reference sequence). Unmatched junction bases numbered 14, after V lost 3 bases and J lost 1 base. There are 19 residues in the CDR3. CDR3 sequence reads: CASSLRPLGLADFQETQYF. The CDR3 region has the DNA TGTGCCAGCAGCTTGCGACCCCTTGGACTAGCGGACTTCCAAGAGACCCAGTACTTC.

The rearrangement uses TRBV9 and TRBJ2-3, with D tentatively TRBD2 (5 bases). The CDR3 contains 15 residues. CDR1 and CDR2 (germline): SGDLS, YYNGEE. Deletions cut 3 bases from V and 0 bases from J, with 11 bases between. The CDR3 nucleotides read TGTGCCAGCAGCGCCTCGGGGATGAGCACAGATACGCAGTATTTT. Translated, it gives CASSASGMSTDTQYF.

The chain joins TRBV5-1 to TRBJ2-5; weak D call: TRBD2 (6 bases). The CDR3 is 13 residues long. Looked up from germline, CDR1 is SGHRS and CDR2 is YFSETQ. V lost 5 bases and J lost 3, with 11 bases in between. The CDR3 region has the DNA TGCGCCAGCAGGGTTAGCGGAGAAGAGACCCAGTACTTC. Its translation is CASRVSGEETQYF.

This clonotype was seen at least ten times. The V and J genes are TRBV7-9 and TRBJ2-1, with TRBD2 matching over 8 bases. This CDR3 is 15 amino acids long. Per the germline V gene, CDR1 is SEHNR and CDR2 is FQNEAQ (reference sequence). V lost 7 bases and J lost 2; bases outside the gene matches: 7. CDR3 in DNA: TGTGCCAGCACACTTAGCGGGGCAGCCTACAATGAGCAGTTCTTC. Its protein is CASTLSGAAYNEQFF. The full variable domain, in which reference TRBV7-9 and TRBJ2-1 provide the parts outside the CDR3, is DTGVSQNPRHKITKRGQNVTFRCDPISEHNRLYWYRQTLGQGPEFLTYFQNEAQLEKSRLLSDRFSAERPKGSFSTLEIQRTEQGDSAMYLCASTLSGAAYNEQFFGPGTRLTVL.

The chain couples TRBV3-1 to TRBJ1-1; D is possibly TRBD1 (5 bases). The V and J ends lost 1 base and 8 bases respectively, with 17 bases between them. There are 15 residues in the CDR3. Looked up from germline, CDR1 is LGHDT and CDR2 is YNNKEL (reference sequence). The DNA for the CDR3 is TGTGCCAGCAGCCAAGGATGGGGCGGCTCCATAGAAGCTTTCTTT. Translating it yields CASSQGWGGSIEAFF.

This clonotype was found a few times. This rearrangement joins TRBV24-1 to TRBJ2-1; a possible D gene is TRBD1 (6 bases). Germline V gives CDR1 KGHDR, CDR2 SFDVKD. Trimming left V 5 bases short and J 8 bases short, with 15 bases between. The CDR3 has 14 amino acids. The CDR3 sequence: CATSATGRKDEQFF. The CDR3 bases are TGTGCCACCAGTGCGACAGGCAGGAAGGATGAGCAGTTCTTC.

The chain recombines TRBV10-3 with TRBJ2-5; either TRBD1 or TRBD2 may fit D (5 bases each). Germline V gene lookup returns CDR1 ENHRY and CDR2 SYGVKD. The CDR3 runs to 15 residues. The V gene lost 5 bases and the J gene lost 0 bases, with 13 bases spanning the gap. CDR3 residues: CAISPGPGHQETQYF. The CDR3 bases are TGTGCCATCAGTCCTGGTCCGGGACACCAAGAGACCCAGTACTTC.

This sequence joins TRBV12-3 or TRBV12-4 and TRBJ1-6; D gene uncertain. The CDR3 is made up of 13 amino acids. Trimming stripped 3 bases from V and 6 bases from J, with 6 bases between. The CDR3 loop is CASSFHLNSPLHF. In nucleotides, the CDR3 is TGTGCCAGCAGTTTTCATCTTAATTCACCCCTCCACTTT.

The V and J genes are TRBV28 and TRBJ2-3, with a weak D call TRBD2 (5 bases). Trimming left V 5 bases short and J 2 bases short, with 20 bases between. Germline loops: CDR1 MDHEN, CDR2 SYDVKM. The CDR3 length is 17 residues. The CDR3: CASSPSGRTSNTDTQYF. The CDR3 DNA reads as TGTGCCAGCAGTCCCTCGGGTAGGACTTCTAACACAGATACGCAGTATTTT.

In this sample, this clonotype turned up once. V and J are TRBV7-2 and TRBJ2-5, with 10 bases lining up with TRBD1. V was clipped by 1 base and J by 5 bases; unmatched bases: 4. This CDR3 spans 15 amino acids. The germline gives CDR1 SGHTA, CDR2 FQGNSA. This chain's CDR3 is CASSLVGTGAETQYF. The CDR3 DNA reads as TGTGCCAGCAGCTTAGTAGGGACAGGGGCCGAGACCCAGTACTTC.

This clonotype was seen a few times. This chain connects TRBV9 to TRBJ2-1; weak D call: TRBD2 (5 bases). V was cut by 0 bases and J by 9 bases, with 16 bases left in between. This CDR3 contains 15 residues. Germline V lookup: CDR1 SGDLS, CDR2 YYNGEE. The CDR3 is CASSVGPTSGSEQFF. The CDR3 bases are TGTGCCAGCAGCGTAGGACCAACGAGTGGGAGTGAGCAGTTCTTC.

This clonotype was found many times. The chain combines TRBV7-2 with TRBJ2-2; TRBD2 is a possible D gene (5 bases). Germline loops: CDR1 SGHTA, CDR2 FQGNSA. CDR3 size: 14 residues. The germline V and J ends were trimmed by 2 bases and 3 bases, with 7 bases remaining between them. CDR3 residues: CASSLSGYTGELFF. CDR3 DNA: TGTGCCAGCAGCTTATCGGGGTACACCGGGGAGCTGTTTTTT.

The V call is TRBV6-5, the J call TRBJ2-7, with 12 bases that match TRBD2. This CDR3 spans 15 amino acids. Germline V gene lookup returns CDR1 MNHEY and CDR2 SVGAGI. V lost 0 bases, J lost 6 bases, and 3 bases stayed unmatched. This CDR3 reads CASSYSWTSGAEQYF. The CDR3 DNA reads TGTGCCAGCAGTTACTCGTGGACTAGCGGGGCCGAGCAGTACTTC.

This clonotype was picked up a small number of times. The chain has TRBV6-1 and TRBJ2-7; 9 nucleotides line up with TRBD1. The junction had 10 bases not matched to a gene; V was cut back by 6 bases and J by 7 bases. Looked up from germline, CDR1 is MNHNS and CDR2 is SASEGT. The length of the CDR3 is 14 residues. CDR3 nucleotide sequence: TGTGCCAGCAGCGGACCGGGACAGGGTGGAGAGCAGTACTTC. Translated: CASSGPGQGGEQYF.

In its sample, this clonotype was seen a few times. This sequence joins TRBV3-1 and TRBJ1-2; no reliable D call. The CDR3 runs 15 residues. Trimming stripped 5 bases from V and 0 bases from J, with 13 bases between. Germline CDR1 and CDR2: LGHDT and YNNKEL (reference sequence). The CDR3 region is CASSLGRIANYGYTF. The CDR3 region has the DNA TGTGCCAGCAGCTTGGGCAGGATCGCTAACTATGGCTACACCTTC.

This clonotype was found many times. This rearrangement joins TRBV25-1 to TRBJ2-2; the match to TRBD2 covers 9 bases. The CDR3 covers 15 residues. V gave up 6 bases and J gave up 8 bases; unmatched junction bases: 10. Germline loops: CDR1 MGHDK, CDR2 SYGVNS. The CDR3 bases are TGTGCCAGCAGGCCAGCGGGGGGCGCGGTAGGGGAGCTGTTTTTT. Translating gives CASRPAGGAVGELFF.

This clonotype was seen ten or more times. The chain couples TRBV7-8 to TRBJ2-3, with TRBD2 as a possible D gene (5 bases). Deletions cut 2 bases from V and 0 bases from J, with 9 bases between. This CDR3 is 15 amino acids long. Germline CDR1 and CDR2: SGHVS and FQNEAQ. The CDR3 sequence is CASSLIRGSTDTQYF. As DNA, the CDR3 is TGTGCCAGCAGCTTAATTCGGGGTAGCACAGATACGCAGTATTTT.

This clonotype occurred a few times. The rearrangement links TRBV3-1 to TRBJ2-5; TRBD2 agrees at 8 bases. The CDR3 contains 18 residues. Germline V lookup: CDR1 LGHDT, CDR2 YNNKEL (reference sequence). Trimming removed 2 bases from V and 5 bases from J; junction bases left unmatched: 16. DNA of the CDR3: TGTGCCAGCAGCCAATGCAGGGAAGCCGGGAGGGGACACGAGACCCAGTACTTC. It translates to CASSQCREAGRGHETQYF.

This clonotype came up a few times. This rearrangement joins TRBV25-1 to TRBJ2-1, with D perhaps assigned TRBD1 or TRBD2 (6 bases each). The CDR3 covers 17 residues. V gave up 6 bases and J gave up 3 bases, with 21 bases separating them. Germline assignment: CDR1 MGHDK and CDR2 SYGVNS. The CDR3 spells CASSPVGGRYGYNEQFF. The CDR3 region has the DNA TGTGCCAGCAGCCCCGTTGGGGGGCGGTACGGCTACAATGAGCAGTTCTTC.